This T cell receptor (beta chain) was captured by sequencing in a study of CD8+ T cells in alopecia areata. Study results and limitations: Many of the expanded lesional clones endured in scalp and blood while on tofacitinib. Tofacitinib significantly brought down scalp clonality and expanded CD8+ clones among top 100.

Indicated treatment: oral pan-JAK inhibitor, 5-10 mg twice daily. From alopecia areata patients, lesional scalp punch biopsies and peripheral blood were collected. This CDR3 has 13 amino acids. V was shortened by 4 bases and J by 4 bases, with 9 bases between the two germline ends. Looked up from germline, CDR1 is LGHNA and CDR2 is YSLEER. Extraction of RNA preceded its reverse transcription into cDNA, which served as the sequencing template. TCRdb keeps only in-frame clones here, not all; method: immunoSEQ multiplex PCR. There are 150,000 to 200,000 clones in the sample; roughly 60% occur only once, and over 1% lies in the top ten. As concerns this clone: Its antigen is still unknown.

The material sequenced was CD4+ T cells sorted from blood, taken at week 24, from a patient treated with tofacitinib. The TCR originated in a human donor with alopecia areata. The chain uses TRBV4-3 and TRBJ2-3; D unclear. Written as DNA, the CDR3 is TGCGCCAGCAGCCTGGAACAGCCAGATACGCAGTATTTT. Translation: CASSLEQPDTQYF.